This TCR beta chain is from a study of spatial heterogeneity in lung cancer. Points from the study as a whole: The study estimated around 6.3% alpha and approximately 14% beta chain coverage of tumor T cells. The number of expanded tumor alpha and beta chains correlated with mutation number.

This clonotype has ten or more counts. Its antigen is unknown. The V gene lost 4 bases and the J gene lost 3 bases, with 12 bases spanning the gap. Germline-derived CDR1 and CDR2 are SGHVS and FNYEAQ. The CDR3 length is 14 residues. The time point was: sample taken at primary tumor resection. The donor population consisted of over 55 patients with untreated, early-stage non-small cell lung cancer. Sequencing was performed on whole RNA extracted from tumor and nontumor lung tissue, or from frozen PBMC, and the material was left unsorted. In TCRdb, the 5' RACE reads were re-called with MiXCR into one record per CDR3 protein. Of about 12,000 distinct CDR3 sequences in the sample, over 6.5% were seen once.

The source of this sequence is a female donor with early-stage non-small cell lung cancer. The chain uses TRBV7-6 and TRBJ1-1, with a possible D match to TRBD1 (6 bases). The sample was lung tumor tissue, taken at surgery. The CDR3 is CASSSQQGDTEAFF. The CDR3 nucleotides read TGTGCCAGCAGCTCCCAACAGGGTGACACTGAAGCTTTCTTT.